The text below deals with one T cell receptor (beta chain). The sample is drawn from a study of T cell responses to AZD1222 COVID-19 vaccine. The repertoire was sequenced with immunoSEQ multiplex PCR; TCRdb's copy has only in-frame clones and lacks some. The sample includes 150,000 to 200,000 clones, 90% to 95% seen only once; the top ten take less than 1.5%. Unmatched junction bases numbered 5, after V lost 4 bases and J lost 6 bases. Germline V gene lookup returns CDR1 LGHNA and CDR2 YNFKEQ. CDR3 length: 14 residues. This clonotype was sampled from an adult who received the AZD1222 COVID-19 vaccine. Sequenced here: peripheral blood, sampled 28 days after the second AZD1222 dose. V gene TRBV4-2 combines with J gene TRBJ2-1; TRBD1 agrees at 8 bases. This CDR3 reads CASSRDGQGNEQFF. DNA of the CDR3: TGTGCCAGCAGCCGCGACGGACAGGGCAATGAGCAGTTCTTC.